This T cell receptor beta chain is from a study of cytomegalovirus exposure and HLA in healthy donors. This PCR relied on a set of 60 Vbeta primers and 13 Jbeta primers. Profiled with immunoSEQ multiplex PCR; TCRdb holds only in-frame clones, not every one. In the table there are roughly 200,000 clones, about three quarters of which are singletons. CDR3 length: 16 amino acids. Germline CDR1 reads SEHNR; CDR2 reads FQNEAQ (reference sequence). Unmatched junction bases numbered 5, after V lost 5 bases and J lost 1 base. Sequencing used PBMCs. The sequence was obtained from a woman younger than 45 in good health and CMV-seropositive. The chain has TRBV7-9 and TRBJ1-5; 10 bases are a match to TRBD1. This chain's CDR3 is CASSQAGQGSNQPQHF. CDR3 nucleotides: TGTGCCAGCAGCCAAGCGGGACAGGGGAGCAATCAGCCCCAGCATTTT.